This TCR beta chain comes out of a study of blood T cell repertoires in COVID-19. Seattle enrolled patients during active infection and tracked them longitudinally. Original methodology: Amplifying reference gene primers gave estimates of nucleated cell counts. Clones were read by immunoSEQ multiplex PCR, and TCRdb kept only the in-frame ones, dropping some. The V and J calls and clone size come from that table; D and trimming were worked out from the DNA. The data hold about 190,000 clones, with 70% to 90% observed a single time. The J segment lost 3 bases and the V segment lost 4 bases, leaving 15 bases of the junction unmatched. The germline V gene encodes CDR1 LGHDT and CDR2 YNNKEL (reference sequence). The CDR3 is 18 amino acids.

Input material: peripheral blood. The clonotype was recovered from a man older than 75 with COVID-19, enrolled during active disease. The rearrangement uses TRBV3-1 (or the pseudogene TRBV3-2) and TRBJ2-3; 8 nucleotides line up with TRBD2. The CDR3 coding sequence is TGTGCCAGCAGCCCCCTGACGGGCGGGGGGTTGCGGACAGATACGCAGTATTTT. It specifies CASSPLTGGGLRTDTQYF.